The next 22 T cell receptor beta chains were all read from a single sample in a study of cytomegalovirus exposure and HLA in healthy donors. It was with 60 Vbeta and 13 Jbeta primers that the PCR ran. The repertoire was sequenced with immunoSEQ multiplex PCR; TCRdb's copy has only in-frame clones and lacks some. The data include about 74,000 clones; the top ten clones carry 6% to 8%. Sequencing input: PBMCs. Receptor source: a female donor in good health and CMV-seropositive.

The chain couples TRBV7-2 to TRBJ2-1; maybe TRBD2 (6 bases). V dropped 3 bases and J dropped 9 bases, with 15 bases sitting between them. Germline-derived CDR1 and CDR2 are SGHTA and FQGNSA. CDR3 size: 14 residues. This CDR3 is CASSLGTGKTEQFF. The DNA of the CDR3 is TGTGCCAGCAGCTTGGGGACTGGAAAAACTGAGCAGTTCTTC. Supplemented by reference TRBV7-2 and TRBJ2-1, the full variable domain reads GAGVSQSPSNKVTEKGKDVELRCDPISGHTALYWYRQSLGQGLEFLIYFQGNSAPDKSGLPSDRFSAERTGGSVSTLTIQRTQQEDSAVYLCASSLGTGKTEQFFGPGTRLTVL.

The chain joins TRBV6-4 to TRBJ2-1; D perhaps matches TRBD2 (5 bases). CDR3 length: 16 amino acids. The ends were cut back, 5 bases at V and 7 bases at J, with 21 bases in the middle. Per germline, CDR1 MRHNA and CDR2 SNTAGT. The chain's CDR3 is CASSRGPPGLPNEQFF. The CDR3 nucleotides read TGTGCCAGCAGTCGAGGACCCCCAGGACTCCCTAATGAGCAGTTCTTC.

The CDR3 here is CASSDGTGGETQYF. CDR3 in DNA: TGTGCCAGCAGCGACGGGACAGGGGGAGAGACCCAGTACTTC. The gene calls are TRBV4-2 and TRBJ2-5; 11 bases map to TRBD1. The germline CDR1 and CDR2 sequences are LGHNA and YNFKEQ. This CDR3 is built from 14 residues. V lost 5 bases and J lost 4; bases outside the gene matches: 3.

J is TRBJ2-5 and V is TRBV4-1, with D maybe TRBD2 (6 bases). The germline gives CDR1 MGHRA, CDR2 YSYEKL. V lost 1 base and J lost 5, with 8 bases in between. This CDR3 contains 13 residues. In DNA form, the CDR3 reads TGCGCCAGCAGCCAAGGAGGAGGGGAGACCCAGTACTTC. Protein: CASSQGGGETQYF.

The gene calls are TRBV30 and TRBJ1-4; a possible D gene is TRBD1 (5 bases). Germline CDR1 GTSNPN, CDR2 SVGIG (reference sequence). The CDR3 loop spans 16 amino acids. V was pared by 5 bases and J by 8 bases, with 24 bases between. DNA of the CDR3: TGTGCCTGGGGTCTGGTACCCGGCAGGGTGAAAGAAAAACTGTTTTTT. This gives the protein CAWGLVPGRVKEKLFF.

This chain uses TRBV4-3 with TRBJ1-3; weak D call: TRBD1 (6 bases). Germline loops: CDR1 LGHNA, CDR2 YSLEER. This CDR3 region has 15 residues. The V end lost 1 base, the J end lost 4 bases, and 11 bases lay between the germline ends. The CDR3: CASSQGDRHGNTIYF. CDR3 in DNA: TGCGCCAGCAGCCAAGGCGACAGGCACGGAAACACCATATATTTT.

The chain combines TRBV4-3 with TRBJ2-3, with D maybe TRBD2 (5 bases). There are 13 residues in the CDR3. V lost 0 bases and J lost 6, with 7 bases in between. From germline, CDR1 is LGHNA and CDR2 YSLEER. CDR3 DNA: TGCGCCAGCAGCCAAGAAAGGAGGGATACGCAGTATTTT. As protein: CASSQERRDTQYF.

The V gene is TRBV29-1, the J gene TRBJ2-3, with 12 bases fitting TRBD2. Per the germline V gene, CDR1 is SQVTM and CDR2 is ANQGSEA. Trimming took 7 bases from V and 3 from J; bases not matched to a gene: 8. This CDR3 has 15 residues. DNA for the CDR3: TGCAGCGCAAATGGGCTAGCGGGAGGGACAGATACGCAGTATTTT. Encoded protein: CSANGLAGGTDTQYF.

The chain carries TRBV4-3 and TRBJ2-6, with TRBD1 matching 12 bases. The CDR3 covers 20 residues. Losses at the gene ends were 3 bases for V and 0 bases for J; bases not matched to a gene: 9. Germline CDR1 reads LGHNA; CDR2 reads YSLEER. As DNA, the CDR3 is TGCGCCAGCAGCCAGGAGCCCGGGACAGGGGGCCTCTCTGGGGCCAACGTCCTGACTTTC. Protein product: CASSQEPGTGGLSGANVLTF.

V and J are TRBV7-6 and TRBJ2-3; possibly TRBD1 for D (5 bases). Trimming pared 2 bases from V and 0 bases from J, leaving 12 bases between. Germline CDR1 and CDR2: SGHVS and FNYEAQ. The CDR3 loop spans 16 amino acids. CDR3: CASSLSRAYSTDTQYF. The CDR3 DNA reads TGTGCCAGCAGCTTAAGCAGGGCCTATAGCACAGATACGCAGTATTTT.

V gene TRBV7-9 combines with J gene TRBJ1-2; D not certain. Germline CDR1 and CDR2: SEHNR and FQNEAQ (reference sequence). Trimming stripped 5 bases from V and 4 bases from J, with 17 bases between. The CDR3 runs to 15 residues. In DNA form, the CDR3 reads TGTGCCAGCAGCCCCTTCTCTCTGGCAGGCTATGGCTACACCTTC. Residues: CASSPFSLAGYGYTF.

The chain joins TRBV30 to TRBJ1-1; D is unclear. Trimming took 7 bases from V and 5 from J, leaving 5 bases between them. CDR1 GTSNPN and CDR2 SVGIG come from the germline V gene (reference sequence). The CDR3 sequence is 9 residues long. The CDR3 nucleotides are TGTGCCTTCAGAACTGAAGCTTTCTTT. Translating it yields CAFRTEAFF.

The V and J genes are TRBV18 and TRBJ1-5; a weak D match, TRBD1 (5 bases). CDR3 length equals 15 residues. Germline CDR1 KGHSH, CDR2 LQKENI. Trimming took off 3 bases at V and 0 bases at J, with 9 bases between the two ends. CDR3 DNA sequence: TGTGCCAGCTCACCTCGACAGAATAGCAATCAGCCCCAGCATTTT. This codes for CASSPRQNSNQPQHF.

The CDR3 sequence: CASSHPQDRGDLYNSPLHF. CDR3 coding DNA: TGCGCCAGCAGCCATCCCCAGGACAGGGGGGACCTTTATAATTCACCCCTCCACTTT. This chain joins TRBV4-3 and TRBJ1-6, with 10 bases lining up with TRBD1. The CDR3 runs to 19 residues. V lost 3 bases to trimming and J lost 4 bases; unmatched junction nucleotides: 12. Germline CDR1 is LGHNA and CDR2 is YSLEER.

The rearrangement joins TRBV4-1 to TRBJ1-2; tentatively, D is TRBD1 (6 bases). V lost 3 bases to trimming and J lost 2 bases, with 10 bases between them. In germline, CDR1 is MGHRA, CDR2 YSYEKL. The length of the CDR3 is 14 residues. The CDR3 loop is CASSQGQINYGYTF. CDR3 bases: TGCGCCAGCAGCCAGGGACAAATAAACTATGGCTACACCTTC.

The V call is TRBV13, the J call TRBJ1-4; D ambiguous. Per the germline V gene, CDR1 is PRHDT and CDR2 is FYEKMQ (reference sequence). V was clipped by 0 bases and J by 0 bases, with 14 bases between them. The CDR3 is 18 amino acids. The CDR3 nucleotides are TGTGCCAGCAGCTTAGGCGTGAGACTCAGCGCAACTAATGAAAAACTGTTTTTT. The encoded protein is CASSLGVRLSATNEKLFF.

This chain uses TRBV18 with TRBJ1-2; tentative D call: TRBD1 (5 bases). This CDR3 is built from 14 residues. Germline CDR1 KGHSH, CDR2 LQKENI. The V end was cut by 2 bases, the J end by 8 bases, with 15 bases between. The CDR3 region is CASSPEQAVGGYTF. Here the CDR3 DNA reads TGTGCCAGCTCACCAGAACAGGCCGTGGGCGGCTACACCTTC.

The chain couples TRBV28 to TRBJ2-7, with 8 bases identical to TRBD1. Germline CDR1 reads MDHEN; CDR2 reads SYDVKM. The ends lost 5 bases at V and 6 bases at J; junction bases unmatched: 9. The CDR3 covers 14 residues. The CDR3 is CASSPRDRPSEQYF. Written as DNA, the CDR3 is TGTGCCAGCAGTCCTAGGGACAGGCCAAGCGAGCAGTACTTC.

V usage is TRBV30 and J usage is TRBJ1-2; TRBD1 aligns across 9 bases. CDR3 length: 14 residues. Germline lookup yields CDR1 GTSNPN and CDR2 SVGIG (reference sequence). The J segment lost 3 bases and the V segment lost 1 base, leaving 3 bases of the junction unmatched. The CDR3 here is CAWSGGQGYYGYTF. CDR3 DNA sequence: TGTGCCTGGAGTGGAGGACAGGGGTACTATGGCTACACCTTC.

The J gene is TRBJ1-5, the V gene TRBV2; D is uncertain. The V gene lost 4 bases and the J gene lost 4 bases, with 8 bases spanning the gap. Germline values: CDR1 SNHLY, CDR2 FYNNEI. There are 13 residues in the CDR3. The CDR3 here is CASSVQMNQPQHF. The CDR3 DNA follows: TGTGCCAGCAGTGTACAGATGAATCAGCCCCAGCATTTT.

The chain joins TRBV7-2 to TRBJ2-1; weak D call: TRBD1 (5 bases). CDR1 and CDR2 (germline): SGHTA, FQGNSA. V was shortened by 5 bases and J by 7 bases, with 18 bases between the two germline ends. The CDR3 runs to 15 residues. The CDR3 DNA follows: TGTGCCAGCAGCCCACGTCCCCCAAAGGGGAATGAGCAGTTCTTC. Translating it yields CASSPRPPKGNEQFF.

This chain uses TRBV6-6 with TRBJ1-1, with D possibly matching TRBD1 (5 bases). Germline V CDR1 and CDR2: MNHNY, SVGAGI (reference sequence). There are 15 residues in the CDR3. Trimming shortened V by 2 bases and J by 0 bases, and 10 bases separated the two germline ends. The CDR3: CASSYGGGVNTEAFF. CDR3 nucleotides: TGTGCCAGCAGTTACGGTGGGGGGGTGAACACTGAAGCTTTCTTT.